A single sample gave rise to the 16 T cell receptor beta chains below, sequenced in a study of identical twins. TCRdb processed the 5' RACE reads anew with MiXCR; each CDR3 protein has one entry. The data show about 810,000 distinct CDR3 sequences, 9% to 15% seen once. The sample was also reused in another study, on yellow fever vaccine responses in identical twins.

The sequenced sample consisted of PBMCs. These receptors were taken from a woman between 18 and 29 years old in good health.

This clonotype was seen more than once but under ten times. V and J are TRBV3-1 and TRBJ2-2; the D gene is possibly TRBD1 (6 bases). CDR3 size: 14 residues. Looked up from germline, CDR1 is LGHDT and CDR2 is YNNKEL (reference sequence). With 6 bases removed from V and 7 bases from J, the gap between germline ends came to 15 bases. In nucleotides, the CDR3 is TGTGCCAGCAGACCTGACAGGATAAGCGGGGAGCTGTTTTTT. Translating gives CASRPDRISGELFF. The entire variable domain, with the rest obtained from reference TRBV3-1 and TRBJ2-2, is as follows: DTAVSQTPKYLVTQMGNDKSIKCEQNLGHDTMYWYKQDSKKFLKIMFSYNNKELIINETVPNRFSPKSPDKAHLNLHINSLELGDSAVYFCASRPDRISGELFFGEGSRLTVL.

This clonotype was counted at least ten times. The CDR3 sequence: CASSFPGQGSGGEQFF. The CDR3 bases are TGTGCCAGCAGTTTCCCGGGACAGGGATCAGGAGGCGAGCAGTTCTTC. This chain joins TRBV12-3 or TRBV12-4 and TRBJ2-1; 9 bases are a match to TRBD1. The trim removed 3 bases at V and 10 bases at J, leaving 13 bases unmatched. The CDR3 contains 16 residues.

The chain has TRBV6-1 and TRBJ2-7; 8 bases are a match to TRBD2. The V gene's germline CDR1 is MNHNS and CDR2 SASEGT. The CDR3 is 15 amino acids. The J segment lost 4 bases and the V segment lost 6 bases, leaving 11 bases of the junction unmatched. The CDR3 reads CASSNRGRGEYEQYV. The CDR3 nucleotides read TGTGCCAGCAGCAACCGGGGGCGGGGGGAATACGAGCAGTACGTC.

The chain employs TRBV9 and TRBJ2-7, with D perhaps matching TRBD2 (7 bases). The CDR3 contains 16 residues. Germline V lookup: CDR1 SGDLS, CDR2 YYNGEE. The V end was cut by 1 base, the J end by 6 bases, with 20 bases between. CDR3 sequence reads: CASSVRGRATPGEQYF. The CDR3 region has the DNA TGTGCCAGCAGCGTAAGGGGGAGGGCCACCCCTGGCGAGCAGTACTTC.

This clonotype was seen at least ten times. The CDR3 nucleotides read TGTGCCAGCGGGACAAACTACGAGCAGTACGTC. This codes for CASGTNYEQYV. The J gene is TRBJ2-7, the V gene TRBV27; D perhaps matches TRBD1 (6 bases). Deletions cut 8 bases from V and 3 bases from J, with 8 bases between. The CDR3 totals 11 residues. The germline gives CDR1 MNHEY, CDR2 SMNVEV (reference sequence).

This clonotype was seen a handful of times. This chain uses TRBV10-3 with TRBJ2-7; D gene unclear. The CDR3 covers 12 residues. Germline lookup yields CDR1 ENHRY and CDR2 SYGVKD. V was clipped by 5 bases and J by 1 base, with 6 bases between them. The CDR3 nucleotides are TGTGCCATCAGTCCAAATTCCTACGAGCAGTACGTC. It specifies CAISPNSYEQYV.

This clonotype has a handful of counts. V gene TRBV15 combines with J gene TRBJ1-1; D remains unclear. The germline CDR1 and CDR2 sequences are LNHNV and YYDKDF (reference sequence). The CDR3 is made up of 16 amino acids. V was pared by 1 base and J by 2 bases, with 14 bases between. CDR3: CATSRGGAQKNTEAFF. The CDR3 DNA follows: TGTGCCACCAGCAGAGGGGGAGCGCAGAAAAACACTGAAGCTTTCTTT.

Turning to this clonotype: Germline is not matched at one junction end, which may reflect a read error. The chain employs TRBV2 and TRBJ2-3; 13 nucleotides agree with TRBD2. Germline values: CDR1 SNHLY, CDR2 FYNNEI. This CDR3 is built from 18 residues. The CDR3, as DNA: TGTACCAGCAGTGAAAGGTCTTCGGGACTAGCGGGGACAGATACGCAGTATTTT. It is translated as CTSSERSSGLAGTDTQYF. Complete variable domain (other parts from reference TRBV2 and TRBJ2-3): EPEVTQTPSHQVTQMGQEVILRCVPISNHLYFYWYRQILGQKVEFLVSFYNNEISEKSEIFDDQFSVERPDGSNFTLKIRSTKLEDSAMYFCTSSERSSGLAGTDTQYFGPGTRLTVL.

This chain connects TRBV2 to TRBJ2-3, with a possible D match to TRBD1 (6 bases). With 7 bases removed from V and 8 bases from J, the gap between germline ends came to 10 bases. CDR3 size: 11 residues. Germline assignment: CDR1 SNHLY and CDR2 FYNNEI. The CDR3 loop reads CASTEGVTQYF. DNA for the CDR3: TGTGCCAGCACCGAGGGGGTTACGCAGTATTTT. The full variable domain, its missing parts supplied by reference TRBV2 and TRBJ2-3, is EPEVTQTPSHQVTQMGQEVILRCVPISNHLYFYWYRQILGQKVEFLVSFYNNEISEKSEIFDDQFSVERPDGSNFTLKIRSTKLEDSAMYFCASTEGVTQYFGPGTRLTVL.

This clonotype was picked up a small number of times. V usage is TRBV29-1 and J usage is TRBJ2-1, with D hard to call. The germline V and J ends were trimmed by 2 bases and 4 bases, with 9 bases remaining between them. This CDR3 spans 13 amino acids. From germline, CDR1 is SQVTM and CDR2 ANQGSEA. The CDR3 is CSVERALYNEQFF. CDR3 coding DNA: TGCAGCGTTGAACGGGCCCTATACAATGAGCAGTTCTTC.

In this sample, this clonotype turned up a few times. The rearrangement links TRBV5-1 to TRBJ2-2; weak D call: TRBD2 (6 bases). The CDR3 length is 16 residues. Trimming shortened V by 0 bases and J by 4 bases, and 13 bases separated the two germline ends. Germline values: CDR1 SGHRS, CDR2 YFSETQ. CDR3 loop: CASSLGSGIATGELFF. DNA for the CDR3: TGCGCCAGCAGCTTGGGTAGCGGTATTGCCACCGGGGAGCTGTTTTTT.

This clonotype was seen more than once but under ten times. The chain employs TRBV10-3 and TRBJ2-2, with 8 positions matching TRBD2. Germline-derived CDR1 and CDR2 are ENHRY and SYGVKD. Germline trimming cut 7 bases from V and 2 bases from J; bases unmatched to any gene: 6. This CDR3 contains 15 residues. CDR3 sequence reads: CAINQAGANTGELFF. Here the CDR3 DNA reads TGTGCCATCAACCAAGCGGGAGCTAACACCGGGGAGCTGTTTTTT.

The chain links TRBV27 to TRBJ1-6; D possibly corresponds to TRBD1 (6 bases). The CDR3 sequence is 15 residues long. The germline V and J ends were trimmed by 6 bases and 4 bases, with 13 bases remaining between them. Germline values: CDR1 MNHEY, CDR2 SMNVEV (reference sequence). CDR3 amino acids: CASRLTTGYNSPLHF. DNA for the CDR3: TGTGCCAGCAGGCTTACGACAGGATATAATTCACCCCTCCACTTT.

This clonotype has more than one count but fewer than ten. V is TRBV20-1 and J is TRBJ1-1, with D tentatively TRBD1 (5 bases). Trimming took 3 bases from V and 1 from J, leaving 12 bases between them. The CDR3 runs to 14 residues. Germline V gene data show CDR1 as DFQATT and CDR2 as SNEGSKA (reference sequence). The CDR3: CSARTPGGNTEAFF. The CDR3 DNA follows: TGCAGTGCTAGGACTCCTGGGGGGAACACTGAAGCTTTCTTT.

The chain is built from TRBV4-1 and TRBJ2-1; perhaps TRBD2 as D (6 bases). This CDR3 comprises 15 residues. Trimming took 4 bases from V and 0 from J, leaving 10 bases between them. Germline V gene lookup returns CDR1 MGHRA and CDR2 YSYEKL. CDR3 amino acids: CASSRGRDSYNEQFF. The CDR3 DNA reads TGCGCCAGCAGCCGAGGGCGGGACTCCTACAATGAGCAGTTCTTC.

The chain employs TRBV24-1 and TRBJ2-3; D could derive from TRBD1 or TRBD2 (6 bases each). This CDR3 comprises 16 residues. The germline V and J ends were trimmed by 0 bases and 1 base, with 10 bases remaining between them. Per germline, CDR1 KGHDR and CDR2 SFDVKD. The DNA for the CDR3 is TGTGCCACCAGTGATTTGTGGGGGGCCGGCACAGATACGCAGTATTTT. Translated: CATSDLWGAGTDTQYF.